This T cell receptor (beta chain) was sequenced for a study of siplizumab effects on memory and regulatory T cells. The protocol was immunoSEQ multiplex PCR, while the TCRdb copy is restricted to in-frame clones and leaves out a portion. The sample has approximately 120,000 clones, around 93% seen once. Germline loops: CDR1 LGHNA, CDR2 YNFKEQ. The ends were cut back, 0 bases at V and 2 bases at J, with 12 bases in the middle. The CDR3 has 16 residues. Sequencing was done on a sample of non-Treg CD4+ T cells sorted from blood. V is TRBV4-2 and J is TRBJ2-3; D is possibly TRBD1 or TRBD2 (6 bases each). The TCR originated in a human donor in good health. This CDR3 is CASSQESGAYTDTQYF. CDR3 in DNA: TGTGCCAGCAGCCAAGAGTCGGGGGCATACACAGATACGCAGTATTTT.